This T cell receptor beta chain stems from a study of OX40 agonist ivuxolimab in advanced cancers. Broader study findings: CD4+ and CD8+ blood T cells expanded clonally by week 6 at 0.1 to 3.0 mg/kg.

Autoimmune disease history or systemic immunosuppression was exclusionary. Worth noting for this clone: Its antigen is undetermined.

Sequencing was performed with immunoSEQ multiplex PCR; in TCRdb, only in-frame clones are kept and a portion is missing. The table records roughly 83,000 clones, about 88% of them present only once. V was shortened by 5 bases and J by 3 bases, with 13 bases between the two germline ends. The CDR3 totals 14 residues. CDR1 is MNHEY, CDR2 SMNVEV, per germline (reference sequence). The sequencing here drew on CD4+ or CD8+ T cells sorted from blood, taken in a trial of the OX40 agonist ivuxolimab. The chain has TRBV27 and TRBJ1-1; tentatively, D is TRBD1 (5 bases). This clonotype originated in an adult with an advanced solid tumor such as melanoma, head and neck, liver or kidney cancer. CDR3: CASSPGGRYTEAFF. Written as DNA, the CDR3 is TGTGCCAGCAGTCCGGGGGGACGGTACACTGAAGCTTTCTTT.